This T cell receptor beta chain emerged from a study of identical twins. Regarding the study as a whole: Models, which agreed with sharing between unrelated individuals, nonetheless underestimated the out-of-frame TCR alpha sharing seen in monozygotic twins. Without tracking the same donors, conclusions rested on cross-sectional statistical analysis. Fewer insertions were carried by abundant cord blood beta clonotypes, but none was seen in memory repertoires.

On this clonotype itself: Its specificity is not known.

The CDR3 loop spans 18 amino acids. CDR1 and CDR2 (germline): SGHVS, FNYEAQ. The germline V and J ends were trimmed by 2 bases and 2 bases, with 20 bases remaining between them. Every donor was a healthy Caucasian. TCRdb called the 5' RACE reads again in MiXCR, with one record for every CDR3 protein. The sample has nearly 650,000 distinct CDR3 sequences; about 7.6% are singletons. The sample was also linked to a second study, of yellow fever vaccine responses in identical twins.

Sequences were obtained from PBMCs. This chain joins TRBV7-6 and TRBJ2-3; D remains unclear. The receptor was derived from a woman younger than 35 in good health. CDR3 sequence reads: CASSLWPISSSPTDTQYF. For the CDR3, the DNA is TGTGCCAGCAGCTTATGGCCCATTTCCTCGAGCCCCACAGATACGCAGTATTTT. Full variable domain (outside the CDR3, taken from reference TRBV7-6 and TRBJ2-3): GAGVSQSPRYKVTKRGQDVALRCDPISGHVSLYWYRQALGQGPEFLTYFNYEAQQDKSGLPNDRFSAERPEGSISTLTIQRTEQRDSAMYRCASSLWPISSSPTDTQYFGPGTRLTVL.